A single TCR beta chain is shown here with its context. Genomic DNA per cell subset filled all wells of several immunoSEQ plates. Per the authors' pipeline: Filtering differed, since immunoSEQ gave only junction sequences and no quality scores. Sequencing used immunoSEQ multiplex PCR; TCRdb keeps in-frame clones, though not all of them. V, J and clone size reflect that table, while D and trimming were determined from the DNA. The sample records more than 1,200,000 clones, 98% being singletons. This sample is part of a study of shared clonotypes between healthy human individuals. Looking at the study overall: Three plates were used per donor for CD4 naive, three for CD4 memory, two for CD8 naive and one for CD8 memory.

Germline values: CDR1 SEHNR, CDR2 FQNEAQ (reference sequence). The V end lost 5 bases, the J end lost 3 bases, and 14 bases lay between the germline ends. This CDR3 region has 14 residues. The TCR originated in a man aged 25-45 years in good health. The sample was naive CD4+ T cells sorted from blood. The subset here: CD45RA+ positively selected. This chain links TRBV7-9 with TRBJ2-7; D gene ambiguous. As DNA, the CDR3 is TGTGCCAGCAGCCTAGACGTGGGGAACTACGAGCAGTACTTC. Its protein product is CASSLDVGNYEQYF.